These 15 T cell receptor beta chains were sequenced from one sample in a study of blood T cell repertoires in COVID-19. Data came from immunoSEQ multiplex PCR; TCRdb stores just in-frame clones and leaves some out. The table lists under 300,000 clones, roughly 87% of them singletons, with about 6% in the top ten. Sequenced sample: PBMCs or T cells enriched from blood (not recorded which). These receptor sequences come from a woman aged 25 to 45 with acute COVID-19.

In its sample, this clone was seen once. The chain combines TRBV19 with TRBJ1-5, with 9 bases that match TRBD1. Germline-derived CDR1 and CDR2 are LNHDA and SQIVND (reference sequence). This CDR3 has 17 amino acids. J was trimmed by 0 bases and V by 5 bases; bases with no gene match: 8. CDR3 amino acids: CASSSTGGPYSNQPQHF. CDR3 nucleotide sequence: TGTGCCAGTAGTTCCACAGGGGGCCCTTATAGCAATCAGCCCCAGCATTTT.

V gene TRBV30 combines with J gene TRBJ2-3; 15 bases fit TRBD2. The CDR3 is 15 residues long. V shed 5 bases and J 4 bases; nucleotides not matched to a gene: 4. Germline CDR1 GTSNPN, CDR2 SVGIG (reference sequence). CDR3 residues: CAWARTSGGADTQYF. The CDR3, as DNA: TGTGCCTGGGCAAGGACTAGCGGGGGGGCAGATACGCAGTATTTT.

The chain has TRBV19 and TRBJ2-1, with a tentative D call TRBD2 (6 bases). CDR1 LNHDA and CDR2 SQIVND come from the germline V gene (reference sequence). Trimming pared 4 bases from V and 4 bases from J, leaving 14 bases between. This CDR3 spans 15 amino acids. The CDR3 protein is CASSKRDSKYNEQFF. As DNA, the CDR3 is TGTGCCAGTAGTAAAAGGGACTCCAAATACAATGAGCAGTTCTTC.

The rearrangement uses TRBV19 and TRBJ1-5, with 7 positions matching TRBD1. The length of the CDR3 is 14 residues. V dropped 6 bases and J dropped 5; count of bases not matched to a gene: 7. Germline values: CDR1 LNHDA, CDR2 SQIVND (reference sequence). The CDR3 reads CASRVAGGHQPQHF. CDR3 sequence (DNA): TGTGCCAGTAGAGTCGCAGGGGGGCATCAGCCCCAGCATTTT.

The chain is built from TRBV6-6 and TRBJ1-3, with 7 bases aligning to TRBD1. V shed 5 bases and J 1 base; nucleotides not matched to a gene: 11. This CDR3 comprises 17 residues. Germline V gene data show CDR1 as MNHNY and CDR2 as SVGAGI (reference sequence). The CDR3 nucleotides are TGTGCCAGCAGTCCCCTAGTCAGGGGGGCGTCTGGAAACACCATATATTTT. This translates into CASSPLVRGASGNTIYF.

The table lists this clone with a count of one. CDR3 region: CASSSEGEGGNTIYF. The CDR3 DNA reads TGCGCCAGCAGCTCCGAGGGGGAAGGTGGAAACACCATATATTTT. The rearrangement links TRBV5-1 to TRBJ1-3; possibly TRBD1 for D (6 bases). The ends were cut back, 3 bases at V and 3 bases at J, with 13 bases in the middle. The germline CDR1 and CDR2 sequences are SGHRS and YFSETQ. The length of the CDR3 is 15 residues.

The V gene is TRBV19, the J gene TRBJ2-2; TRBD2 is a possible D gene (6 bases). The CDR3 loop spans 16 amino acids. Germline CDR1 is LNHDA and CDR2 is SQIVND (reference sequence). V lost 3 bases to trimming and J lost 0 bases, with 11 bases between them. DNA for the CDR3: TGTGCCAGTAGTATTCACGGGACTTCGAACACCGGGGAGCTGTTTTTT. As protein: CASSIHGTSNTGELFF.

The chain uses TRBV29-1 and TRBJ2-5, with 9 nucleotides matching TRBD1. Germline CDR1 reads SQVTM; CDR2 reads ANQGSEA. The CDR3 runs 13 residues. Unmatched junction bases numbered 6, after V lost 8 bases and J lost 2 bases. CDR3 residues: CSFTGGGQETQYF. CDR3 coding DNA: TGCAGCTTCACAGGGGGCGGGCAAGAGACCCAGTACTTC.

V gene TRBV28 combines with J gene TRBJ2-1; 8 bases map to TRBD2. Per germline, CDR1 MDHEN and CDR2 SYDVKM. CDR3 length: 15 amino acids. The V and J ends lost 3 bases and 8 bases, in that order; junction bases with no gene match: 9. CDR3 amino acids: CASSFGLAGEDEQFF. CDR3 bases: TGTGCCAGCAGTTTCGGGCTAGCGGGTGAGGATGAGCAGTTCTTC.

The CDR3 DNA follows: TGTGCCATTAAACAGGGTGCCTATGGCTACACCTTC. It is translated as CAIKQGAYGYTF. V usage is TRBV5-8 and J usage is TRBJ1-2; possibly TRBD1 for D (6 bases). V gave up 9 bases and J gave up 4 bases, with 13 bases separating them. The CDR3 totals 12 residues. Per germline, CDR1 SGHTS and CDR2 YDEGEE.

The CDR3: CASSYGQNTEAFF. In nucleotides, the CDR3 is TGTGCCAGCAGTTACGGACAGAACACTGAAGCTTTCTTT. V gene TRBV6-2 or TRBV6-3 combines with J gene TRBJ1-1, with TRBD1 as a possible D gene (5 bases). Germline CDR1 and CDR2: MNHEY and SVGEGT. The V gene lost 2 bases and the J gene lost 1 base, with 5 bases spanning the gap. CDR3 length: 13 amino acids.

The table lists this clone with a count of one. The J gene is TRBJ2-3, the V gene TRBV6-5; the match to TRBD2 covers 12 bases. The CDR3 is 15 residues long. Trimming removed 6 bases from V and 6 bases from J; junction bases left unmatched: 7. Germline V gene sequence: CDR1 MNHEY, CDR2 SVGAGI. CDR3 coding DNA: TGTGCCAGCAGCCCGACTAGCGGGGGTATGGATACGCAGTATTTT. The encoded protein is CASSPTSGGMDTQYF.

V and J are TRBV7-6 and TRBJ1-2; 9 bases line up with TRBD1. CDR3 length equals 16 residues. Germline CDR1 and CDR2: SGHVS and FNYEAQ. J was trimmed by 2 bases and V by 1 base; bases with no gene match: 5. The DNA for the CDR3 is TGTGCCAGCAGCTTAGGGACAGGGGTACAAAACTATGGCTACACCTTC. The encoded protein is CASSLGTGVQNYGYTF.

V usage is TRBV12-3 or TRBV12-4 and J usage is TRBJ2-7; D possibly corresponds to TRBD2 (5 bases). V was cut by 6 bases and J by 4 bases, with 10 bases left in between. CDR3 length equals 12 residues. CDR3 sequence reads: CASSLDFYEQYF. In DNA form, the CDR3 reads TGTGCCAGCAGCCTGGACTTTTACGAGCAGTACTTC.

This chain connects TRBV6-4 to TRBJ2-1; 7 bases are a match to TRBD1. Trimming removed 8 bases from V and 1 base from J; junction bases left unmatched: 14. The CDR3 has 17 residues. Germline lookup yields CDR1 MRHNA and CDR2 SNTAGT. The CDR3 is CASVHGPDRCSYNEQFF. CDR3 DNA sequence: TGTGCCAGCGTCCACGGGCCGGACAGGTGTTCCTACAATGAGCAGTTCTTC.